The 32 T cell receptor beta chains listed next were all sequenced from one sample in a study of T-cell reconstitution after alpha-beta-depleted transplantation in children. Unique molecular identifiers featured in how the TCRbeta library was prepared. MiXCR was run by TCRdb on the PCR reads, yielding one entry per CDR3 protein. This sample has 250,000 or so distinct CDR3 sequences, with just under 8.5% found just once. The sequences come from PBMCs, mostly from graft donor cells, collected 180 days after TCRalphabeta/CD19-depleted stem cell transplant. The receptors come from a male patient between 10 and 17 years old who had a stem cell transplant for acute lymphoblastic leukemia, so the T cells may come from the graft donor.

This clonotype was counted ten times or more. J is TRBJ2-2 and V is TRBV5-1; D remains unclear. This CDR3 is 15 amino acids long. Looked up from germline, CDR1 is SGHRS and CDR2 is YFSETQ. The ends were cut back, 0 bases at V and 4 bases at J, with 10 bases in the middle. The CDR3 DNA sequence: TGCGCCAGCAGCTTGGGATCCAGGTCCACCGGGGAGCTGTTTTTT. Its protein product is CASSLGSRSTGELFF.

This clonotype was detected many times. The rearrangement joins TRBV5-1 to TRBJ2-3, with unresolved D. V lost 4 bases and J 0 bases, leaving 15 bases between the germline ends. The CDR3 spans 16 residues. Germline CDR1 and CDR2: SGHRS and YFSETQ. The CDR3 DNA is TGCGCCAGCAGCCCCCCGGGCACTACTAGCACAGATACGCAGTATTTT. It yields the protein CASSPPGTTSTDTQYF. Looking up the rest from reference TRBV5-1 and TRBJ2-3 gives the full variable domain: KAGVTQTPRYLIKTRGQQVTLSCSPISGHRSVSWYQQTPGQGLQFLFEYFSETQRNKGNFPGRFSGRQFSNSRSEMNVSTLELGDSALYLCASSPPGTTSTDTQYFGPGTRLTVL.

In this sample, this clonotype turned up many times. V gene TRBV12-5 combines with J gene TRBJ1-5, with 8 bases identical to TRBD1. The CDR3 is 14 amino acids. V shed 3 bases, J shed 4 bases, and the junction held 2 bases outside the gene matches. Germline CDR1 reads LGHNT; CDR2 reads FRNRAP. CDR3 bases: TGTGCTAGTGGTTTAACAGGGGGGAATCAGCCCCAGCATTTT. Its translation: CASGLTGGNQPQHF.

This clonotype has at least ten counts. The chain uses TRBV28 and TRBJ2-7; TRBD2 aligns across 13 bases. The CDR3 covers 18 residues. The germline V gene has CDR1 MDHEN and CDR2 SYDVKM. V was pared by 5 bases and J by 3 bases, with 13 bases of the junction left unmatched. The CDR3 here is CASSPAGLAGDLFYEQYF. CDR3 DNA sequence: TGTGCCAGCAGTCCCGCCGGACTAGCGGGAGACCTTTTCTACGAGCAGTACTTC.

This clonotype was seen repeatedly, ten times or more. This chain links TRBV2 with TRBJ1-4, with a tentative D call TRBD1 (5 bases). The CDR3 has 17 amino acids. V was shortened by 4 bases and J by 4 bases, with 19 bases between the two germline ends. Germline V gene lookup returns CDR1 SNHLY and CDR2 FYNNEI. Here the CDR3 reads CASSGGGGTAHNEKLFF. The CDR3 DNA is TGTGCCAGCAGTGGTGGTGGGGGAACAGCTCATAATGAAAAACTGTTTTTT.

This clonotype was seen ten or more times. This chain links TRBV28 with TRBJ1-1; possible D gene TRBD1, 5 bases. Trimming cost V 5 bases and J 0 bases, with 13 bases left between them. The CDR3 has 15 amino acids. From germline, CDR1 is MDHEN and CDR2 SYDVKM. The CDR3 DNA is TGTGCCAGCAGTCCACCGGAGGGGATGAACACTGAAGCTTTCTTT. It codes for CASSPPEGMNTEAFF.

Details on this clonotype: A much bigger clone sits one base away, suggesting this may be a read error. The genes are TRBV2 and TRBJ2-3; D remains ambiguous. Trimming took off 6 bases at V and 2 bases at J, with 18 bases between the two ends. Germline loops: CDR1 SNHLY, CDR2 FYNNEI. The CDR3 length is 16 residues. CDR3 amino acids: CASRRPRTAITDTQYF. The CDR3 bases are TGTGCCAGCAGAAGGCCCCGCACTGCTATCACAGATACGCAGTATTTT. Together with reference TRBV2 and TRBJ2-3, the CDR3 gives the full variable domain: EPEVTQTPSHQVTQMGQEVILRCVPISNHLYFYWYRQILGQKVEFLVSFYNNEISEKSEIFDDQFSVERPDGSNFTLKIRSTKLEDSAMYFCASRRPRTAITDTQYFGPGTRLTVL.

This clonotype occurred many times. The chain carries TRBV20-1 and TRBJ2-5; TRBD1 aligns across 8 bases. V lost 2 bases, J lost 5 bases, and 10 bases stayed unmatched. The CDR3 is 15 residues long. Germline loops: CDR1 DFQATT, CDR2 SNEGSKA (reference sequence). CDR3 in amino acids: CSARRPGTGPETQYF. The CDR3 DNA reads as TGCAGTGCTAGACGTCCCGGGACAGGTCCGGAGACCCAGTACTTC.

Many counts were recorded for this clonotype. The genes are TRBV5-1 and TRBJ2-7; a weak D match, TRBD1 (5 bases). Trimming removed 0 bases at V and 0 bases at J, with 13 bases between. CDR3 length: 16 residues. Germline V gene lookup returns CDR1 SGHRS and CDR2 YFSETQ. The CDR3 nucleotides read TGCGCCAGCAGCTTGGAAGGCAGGGCGAGCTCCTACGAGCAGTACTTC. Translated, it gives CASSLEGRASSYEQYF. Supplemented by reference TRBV5-1 and TRBJ2-7, the full variable domain reads KAGVTQTPRYLIKTRGQQVTLSCSPISGHRSVSWYQQTPGQGLQFLFEYFSETQRNKGNFPGRFSGRQFSNSRSEMNVSTLELGDSALYLCASSLEGRASSYEQYFGPGTRLTVT.

This clonotype has a count of ten or more. The chain joins TRBV10-3 to TRBJ2-7, with D possibly being TRBD2 (6 bases). Between the trimmed V and J ends, which lost 2 bases and 5 bases, there was a span of 19 bases. The germline gives CDR1 ENHRY, CDR2 SYGVKD. This CDR3 region has 16 residues. CDR3 DNA: TGTGCCATCAGTGAGGAGGGGCGGGGCCGGCAGGACGAGCAGTACTTC. This sequence encodes CAISEEGRGRQDEQYF.

This clonotype was seen ten or more times. The chain has TRBV5-1 and TRBJ1-1; the match to TRBD1 covers 9 bases. The CDR3 extends over 16 amino acids. V lost 3 bases to trimming and J lost 4 bases; unmatched junction nucleotides: 10. Germline V gene sequence: CDR1 SGHRS, CDR2 YFSETQ. CDR3 in DNA: TGCGCCAGCAGCTCGGGCCGGGACAGGGTAAGCACTGAAGCTTTCTTT. Amino acid sequence: CASSSGRDRVSTEAFF.

There are many counts of this clonotype. This chain joins TRBV7-6 and TRBJ2-1; possible D gene TRBD2, 5 bases. CDR3 length equals 13 residues. Trimming removed 8 bases from V and 4 bases from J, with 12 bases in between. CDR1 and CDR2 (germline): SGHVS, FNYEAQ. The CDR3 DNA is TGTGCCAGCTCAGAGGGCCGGTACAATGAGCAGTTCTTC. Amino acids: CASSEGRYNEQFF.

This clonotype was recorded many times. The V gene is TRBV29-1, the J gene TRBJ2-3; D assignment may be TRBD1 or TRBD2 (5 bases each). The germline V gene has CDR1 SQVTM and CDR2 ANQGSEA. This CDR3 contains 13 residues. Trimming removed 5 bases at V and 0 bases at J, with 9 bases between. The DNA for the CDR3 is TGCAGCGTTTCTTGGGACAGCACAGATACGCAGTATTTT. Translating it yields CSVSWDSTDTQYF.

This clonotype was seen many times. The V call is TRBV18, the J call TRBJ1-3; 7 nucleotides line up with TRBD1. With V trimmed by 1 base and J by 7 bases, 4 bases remained unmatched. The CDR3 loop spans 14 amino acids. CDR1 and CDR2 (germline): KGHSH, LQKENI. The CDR3, as DNA: TGTGCCAGCTCACCACTCGGGACAGCGAACACCATATATTTT. This encodes CASSPLGTANTIYF.

CDR3 residues: CASSGGQGERNSPLHF. CDR3 DNA sequence: TGTGCCAGCAGCGGGGGACAGGGGGAGAGAAATTCACCCCTCCACTTT. The chain carries TRBV9 and TRBJ1-6; 11 bases align to TRBD1. Germline CDR1 SGDLS, CDR2 YYNGEE. J gave up 7 bases and V 3 bases, and 6 bases lay outside the gene matches. This CDR3 spans 16 amino acids.

Ten or more counts support this clonotype. This sequence joins TRBV4-2 and TRBJ2-4; 16 bases map to TRBD2. Germline CDR1 LGHNA, CDR2 YNFKEQ. V shed 4 bases, J shed 0 bases, and the junction held 3 bases outside the gene matches. CDR3 length: 18 amino acids. CDR3: CASSPGLAGGLAKNIQYF. The CDR3, as DNA: TGTGCCAGCAGCCCGGGACTAGCGGGGGGGCTAGCCAAAAACATTCAGTACTTC.

This clonotype has just a few counts. The chain uses TRBV7-8 and TRBJ2-3, with D perhaps matching TRBD1 or TRBD2 (5 bases each). The V end was cut by 2 bases, the J end by 4 bases, with 13 bases between. This CDR3 is built from 15 residues. Germline V gene sequence: CDR1 SGHVS, CDR2 FQNEAQ. CDR3 bases: TGTGCCAGCAGCTTACCTAACGGGGCTGCAGATACGCAGTATTTT. It encodes CASSLPNGAADTQYF.

The chain couples TRBV4-1 to TRBJ2-7; D is perhaps TRBD2 (6 bases). The CDR3 runs 17 residues. The V end was cut by 0 bases, the J end by 2 bases, with 17 bases between. CDR1 MGHRA and CDR2 YSYEKL come from the germline V gene. The CDR3 bases are TGCGCCAGCAGCCAAGAGGGCCGGAGGGCGGCAGCCTACGAGCAGTACTTC. The encoded protein is CASSQEGRRAAAYEQYF.

This clonotype was observed many times. The chain carries TRBV19 and TRBJ2-7; D call uncertain. Germline V gives CDR1 LNHDA, CDR2 SQIVND (reference sequence). The CDR3 contains 14 residues. V lost 5 bases and J lost 3, with 14 bases in between. CDR3 coding DNA: TGTGCCAGTAGTCCGGCAGTAGCAAGCTACGAGCAGTACTTC. Its translation: CASSPAVASYEQYF.

This clonotype appeared many times. CDR3 nucleotide sequence: TGTGCCACCACTCAGGGGAACACCGGGGAGCTGTTTTTT. This translates into CATTQGNTGELFF. This chain connects TRBV24-1 to TRBJ2-2; D possibly corresponds to TRBD1 (5 bases). The CDR3 consists of 13 residues. Germline loops: CDR1 KGHDR, CDR2 SFDVKD. Trimming removed 8 bases at V and 1 base at J, with 7 bases between.

This clonotype was seen many times. The V call is TRBV9, the J call TRBJ2-1; no definite D call. The CDR3 has 13 residues. V shed 0 bases and J shed 6 bases, with 7 bases lying between them. Germline CDR1 reads SGDLS; CDR2 reads YYNGEE. The CDR3 DNA follows: TGTGCCAGCAGCGTAGGAAGGGCCAATGAGCAGTTCTTC. It encodes CASSVGRANEQFF.

J is TRBJ2-7 and V is TRBV2; D gene ambiguous. CDR1 is SNHLY and CDR2 is FYNNEI in the germline V gene. The CDR3 contains 13 residues. The germline V and J ends were trimmed by 1 base and 9 bases, with 13 bases remaining between them. CDR3 sequence reads: CASSEGPSVGQYF. CDR3 DNA: TGTGCCAGCAGTGAAGGGCCTTCCGTGGGGCAGTACTTC.

This clonotype was detected many times. V gene TRBV5-6 combines with J gene TRBJ2-1; D is uncertain. This CDR3 comprises 15 residues. The germline gives CDR1 SGHDT, CDR2 YYEEEE. V shed 0 bases and J shed 7 bases, with 14 bases lying between them. The CDR3 is CASSLGSGEPNEQFF. DNA for the CDR3: TGTGCCAGCAGCTTGGGGTCGGGCGAGCCTAATGAGCAGTTCTTC. Supplemented by reference TRBV5-6 and TRBJ2-1, the full variable domain reads DAGVTQSPTHLIKTRGQQVTLRCSPKSGHDTVSWYQQALGQGPQFIFQYYEEEERQRGNFPDRFSGHQFPNYSSELNVNALLLGDSALYLCASSLGSGEPNEQFFGPGTRLTVL.

This clonotype appeared many times. This CDR3 reads CASSQIPGQGAPLHF. The CDR3 DNA reads TGCGCCAGCAGTCAAATCCCGGGACAGGGTGCACCCCTCCACTTT. The gene calls are TRBV23-1 and TRBJ1-6, with 9 positions matching TRBD1. TRBV23-1 is noted as an ORF with a role that remains uncertain. CDR3 length equals 15 residues. V trimming: 2 bases; J trimming: 11 bases; junction bases outside the gene matches: 7.

Turning to this clonotype: A much larger clone lies a single base off, so this may be a read error. The V call is TRBV21-1, the J call TRBJ2-7; TRBD1 is the table's D call, not checked against the DNA. TRBV21-1 is termed a pseudogene. The CDR3 loop spans 17 amino acids. Here the CDR3 DNA reads TGTGCCAGCAGCAACAAGTATGGGGGCGGTTCTGACTACGAGCAGTACTTC. Protein product: CASSNKYGGGSDYEQYF.

This clonotype has just a few counts. CDR3 amino acids: CATRTGRGTGELFF. CDR3 nucleotides: TGTGCCACCAGGACAGGGAGGGGCACCGGGGAGCTGTTTTTT. This sequence joins TRBV19 and TRBJ2-2; a possible D gene is TRBD1 (8 bases). Germline V gene lookup returns CDR1 LNHDA and CDR2 SQIVND (reference sequence). Deletions cut 10 bases from V and 4 bases from J, with 16 bases between. This CDR3 is 14 amino acids long. Combining the CDR3 with reference TRBV19 and TRBJ2-2 gives the whole variable domain DGGITQSPKYLFRKEGQNVTLSCEQNLNHDAMYWYRQDPGQGLRLIYYSQIVNDFQKGDIAEGYSVSREKKESFPLTVTSAQKNPTAFYLCATRTGRGTGELFFGEGSRLTVL.

This clonotype was picked up many times. The chain has TRBV7-8 and TRBJ2-3, with 7 bases aligning to TRBD2. The CDR3 length is 16 residues. Germline V gives CDR1 SGHVS, CDR2 FQNEAQ. Losses at the gene ends were 7 bases for V and 3 bases for J; bases not matched to a gene: 13. CDR3 residues: CASNSERGGGTDTQYF. CDR3 coding DNA: TGTGCCAGCAACTCCGAACGTGGCGGGGGAACAGATACGCAGTATTTT.

This clonotype was observed many times. This chain uses TRBV3-1 with TRBJ2-3; 10 positions match TRBD2. J lost 3 bases, V lost 2 bases, and 8 bases had no gene match. This CDR3 has 17 residues. Germline V CDR1 and CDR2: LGHDT, YNNKEL (reference sequence). CDR3: CASSQKSGGGWTDTQYF. The CDR3 coding sequence is TGTGCCAGCAGCCAAAAGAGCGGGGGGGGTTGGACAGATACGCAGTATTTT.

Many counts were recorded for this clonotype. An end of the junction differs from the germline gene, which may be a read error. The chain couples TRBV7-9 to TRBJ1-3; a possible D gene is TRBD1 (6 bases). The CDR3 is 16 residues long. The germline V gene encodes CDR1 SEHNR and CDR2 FQNEAQ (reference sequence). CDR3 sequence: CAGSLETGKVGNTIYF. The CDR3 nucleotides read TGTGCCGGCAGCTTAGAAACAGGGAAGGTGGGAAACACCATATATTTT.

This clonotype was recorded at least ten times. The chain employs TRBV18 and TRBJ2-3, with a weak D call TRBD2 (6 bases). CDR1 is KGHSH, CDR2 LQKENI, per germline. The CDR3 covers 14 residues. The germline V and J ends were trimmed by 4 bases and 0 bases, with 8 bases remaining between them. CDR3 sequence (DNA): TGTGCCAGCTCACGGGACTTAAGCACAGATACGCAGTATTTT. Its translation is CASSRDLSTDTQYF.

This clonotype was recorded many times. The chain employs TRBV10-3 and TRBJ2-1; 12 nucleotides line up with TRBD2. The CDR3 is made up of 15 amino acids. With V trimmed by 3 bases and J by 8 bases, 5 bases remained unmatched. From germline, CDR1 is ENHRY and CDR2 SYGVKD. The CDR3 here is CAISDEGLAGYEQFF. In DNA form, the CDR3 reads TGTGCCATCAGTGACGAAGGACTAGCGGGATATGAGCAGTTCTTC.

This clonotype has a count of ten or more. The gene calls are TRBV20-1 and TRBJ2-2, with D tentatively TRBD1 (6 bases). Germline V lookup: CDR1 DFQATT, CDR2 SNEGSKA (reference sequence). This CDR3 has 15 residues. Deletions cut 3 bases from V and 1 base from J, with 12 bases between. The DNA for the CDR3 is TGCAGTGCTAGCCAGGGGACATTGAACACCGGGGAGCTGTTTTTT. Translated, it gives CSASQGTLNTGELFF.